The 4 T cell receptor beta chains presented below share a single source sample, sequenced in a study of cytomegalovirus exposure and HLA in healthy donors (dated by TCRdb to the late 2010s). The protocol used for the library was the immunoSEQ multiplex PCR assay. Entries here come from immuneACCESS through TCRdb and include only in-frame sequences with V and J called. Some clones fail to appear in such tables; in the studies checked, an unresolved V gene covers under half of the shortfall, and the cause of the remainder is unknown. This sample gives fewer than 150,000 clones in total; approximately 90% of them show up just once. The ten largest clonotypes hold around 2% of the sample. Sequenced: PBMCs. The receptors stem from a man younger than 35 in good health and CMV-seronegative.

The DNA for the CDR3 is TGTGCCAGCAGTGACTACAGTCATTTGGGCTACACCTTC. Translated: CASSDYSHLGYTF. The genes are TRBV6-1 and TRBJ1-2; D unresolved. Germline CDR1 and CDR2: MNHNS and SASEGT. The CDR3 runs to 13 residues. Trimming removed 3 bases from V and 8 bases from J, with 13 bases in between.

V is TRBV9 and J is TRBJ2-7, with 10 positions matching TRBD1. V lost 2 bases and J lost 5; bases outside the gene matches: 10. The germline V gene encodes CDR1 SGDLS and CDR2 YYNGEE. This CDR3 is 16 amino acids long. CDR3 region: CASSVTGTGVRNEQYF. The DNA for the CDR3 is TGTGCCAGCAGCGTTACCGGGACAGGGGTTCGCAACGAGCAGTACTTC.

The rearrangement joins TRBV10-1 to TRBJ2-3, with D perhaps matching TRBD2 (5 bases). The CDR3 consists of 13 residues. CDR1 and CDR2 (germline): WNHNN, SYGVQD (reference sequence). The V end was cut by 4 bases, the J end by 0 bases, with 5 bases between. The CDR3 nucleotides read TGCGCCAGCAGTGCGGGGAGCACAGATACGCAGTATTTT. Its translation: CASSAGSTDTQYF.

A few counts support this clone. In DNA, the CDR3 is TGTGCCAGCAGCTGGTCGGGGAGGGGCTACGAGCAGTACTTC. It translates to CASSWSGRGYEQYF. V and J are TRBV5-4 and TRBJ2-7, with 7 bases fitting TRBD2. The CDR3 has 14 amino acids. Germline CDR1 SGHNT, CDR2 YYREEE (reference sequence). With 3 bases clipped from V and 3 bases from J, the junction kept 6 bases outside the gene matches.